This T cell receptor (beta chain) was captured by sequencing in a study of blood T cell repertoires in COVID-19 (dated by TCRdb to 2020 to 2022). Some background on the complete study: Collaborator samples came from the United States, Italy and Spain and covered acute and convalescent phases of COVID-19. Samples were obtained from the ongoing ImmuneRACE study (first 160 participants) and from 1,200 or so subjects provided by 6 global collaborators. Where available, HLA class I and class II types were obtained from metadata supplied by the sample provider rather than from assay-based typing. The sample metadata nearly always contained a de-identified subject ID, COVID-19 status, age in years and sex. The prospective study material was composed of cDNA or gDNA derived from T cells, B-cell-depleted T cells, or PBMCs. A freely available public database, intended as a resource for researchers studying the immune response to SARS-CoV-2, is where the repertoires were released. Deeply sampled blood TCRbeta repertoires from subjects exposed to, actively infected with, or recovered from COVID-19 were included in the dataset. Study-wide findings and limitations: The quantity of clinical and demographic metadata differed by source and by participant and was supplied without curation.

The collaborating institutions used their own protocols to collect whole blood in K2EDTA tubes. For TCRbeta analysis, collaborator samples were shipped as frozen whole blood, as isolated PBMCs, or as DNA extracted from either sample type. As concerns this clone: There is no known antigen for this receptor. No base qualities exist here, and no much larger clone lies one base off it.

TCRbeta CDR3 regions were amplified from genomic DNA by means of the immunoSEQ Assay, a bias-controlled multiplex PCR. On the authors' methods: Nucleated cell counts per sample were estimated from amplification of reference gene primers within the assay. To quantify the absolute abundance of each unique TCRbeta CDR3 rearrangement, sequence reads were collapsed and filtered. For each sample, productive Simpson clonality was calculated as the square root of Simpson's diversity index across productive rearrangements. The immuneACCESS repertoire file appears here via TCRdb, limited to in-frame rearrangements. These files lack a portion of the clones; in checked studies, under half of the deficit traces to unresolved V genes, and the cause of the others is not known. V, J and clone size are those of that table, while D and trimming were read from the DNA. The sample data list more than 15,000 clones, and about 91% of these were observed just once. Together, the top ten hold about 8.3% of the sample.

The germline V gene yields MDHEN for CDR1 and SYDVKM for CDR2. Between the V and J ends, shortened by 5 bases and 2 bases respectively, the junction contains 6 bases. Taken from cysteine to phenylalanine, the CDR3 has 13 residues. Just the 39-base CDR3 DNA is kept, in frame starting at base 1. This chain is built from TRBV28 and TRBJ1-4, with an unclear D gene assignment. This clonotype originated in a human donor in a cohort sampled during active COVID-19. The donor label of this sample is uncertain. Sequenced sample: peripheral blood. The sequenced DNA is TGTGCCAGCAGTACGGGTACTAATGAAAAACTGTTTTTT. Translated, this gives CASSTGTNEKLFF.